This record concerns one T cell receptor (beta chain) sequence. Bone marrow was sampled from every patient at the time of active disease. These data originate in a study of read filtering for tumor transcriptome and immune sequencing. This library used 300 to 450 ng RNA and molecular barcoded adaptors spanning alpha/delta and beta/gamma chains. TCRdb called the reads again in MiXCR, with one record for every CDR3 protein. The sample lists tens of thousands of distinct CDR3 sequences; about a fifth were seen once. The clonotype was recovered from a donor over 35 with multiple myeloma. The sequenced sample was a population of CD138-negative cells sorted from bone marrow.

Here the CDR3 reads CAWSPDYGGYTF. The DNA for the CDR3 is TGTGCCTGGAGTCCCGACTACGGAGGCTACACCTTC. This chain connects TRBV30 to TRBJ1-2; D is unclear. CDR1 and CDR2 from the germline V gene are GTSNPN and SVGIG (reference sequence). This CDR3 has 12 amino acids. V was pared by 2 bases and J by 8 bases, with 12 bases between.